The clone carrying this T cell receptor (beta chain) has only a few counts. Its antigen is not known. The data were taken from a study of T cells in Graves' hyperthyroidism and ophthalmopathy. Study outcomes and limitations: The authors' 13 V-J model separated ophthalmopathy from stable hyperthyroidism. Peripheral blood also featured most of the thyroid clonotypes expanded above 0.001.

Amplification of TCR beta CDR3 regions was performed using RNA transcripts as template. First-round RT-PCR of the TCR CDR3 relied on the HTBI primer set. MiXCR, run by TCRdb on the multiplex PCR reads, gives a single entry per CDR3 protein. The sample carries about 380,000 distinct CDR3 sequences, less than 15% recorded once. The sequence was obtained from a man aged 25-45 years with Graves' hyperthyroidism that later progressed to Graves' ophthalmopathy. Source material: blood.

CDR3 sequence: CASSQRRDRGNQPQHF. The DNA for the CDR3 is TGTGCCAGCAGTCAACGCCGGGACAGGGGGAATCAGCCCCAGCATTTT. The V call is TRBV6-1, the J call TRBJ1-5, with 11 bases identical to TRBD1. The CDR3 extends over 16 amino acids. Germline CDR1 and CDR2: MNHNS and SASEGT. J was trimmed by 4 bases and V by 5 bases; bases with no gene match: 7.